This T cell receptor (beta chain) was sequenced in a study of OX40 agonist ivuxolimab in advanced cancers. Germline V lookup: CDR1 SGHTA, CDR2 FQGNSA. The CDR3 has 14 residues. The junction had 7 bases not matched to a gene; V was cut back by 7 bases and J by 2 bases. In this sample, this clone turned up a few times. Clones were sequenced by immunoSEQ multiplex PCR, and TCRdb holds only the in-frame ones, with some missing. The top ten clones hold roughly 0.5% of a sample with approximately 91,000 clones, approximately 88% of them seen once. The sequence came from an adult with an advanced solid tumor such as melanoma, head and neck, liver or kidney cancer. The input for sequencing was CD4+ or CD8+ T cells sorted from blood, taken in a trial of the OX40 agonist ivuxolimab. This chain links TRBV7-2 with TRBJ2-5; 7 bases fit TRBD2. The CDR3 DNA reads TGTGCCAGCACACCGTCGGGGGGACAAGAGACCCAGTACTTC. Translating it yields CASTPSGGQETQYF.